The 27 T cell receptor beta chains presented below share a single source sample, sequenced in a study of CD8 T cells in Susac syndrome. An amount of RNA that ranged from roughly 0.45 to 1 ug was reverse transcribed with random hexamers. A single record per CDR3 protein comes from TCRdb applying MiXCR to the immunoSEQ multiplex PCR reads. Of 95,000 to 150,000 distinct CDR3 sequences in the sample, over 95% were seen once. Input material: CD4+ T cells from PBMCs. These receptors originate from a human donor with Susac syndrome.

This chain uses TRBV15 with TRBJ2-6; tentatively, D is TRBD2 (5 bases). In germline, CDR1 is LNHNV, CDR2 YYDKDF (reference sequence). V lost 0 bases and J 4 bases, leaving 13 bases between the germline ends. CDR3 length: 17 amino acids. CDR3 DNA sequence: TGTGCCACCAGCAGAGATGATAAGGCGGGCGGGGCCAACGTCCTGACTTTC. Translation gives CATSRDDKAGGANVLTF.

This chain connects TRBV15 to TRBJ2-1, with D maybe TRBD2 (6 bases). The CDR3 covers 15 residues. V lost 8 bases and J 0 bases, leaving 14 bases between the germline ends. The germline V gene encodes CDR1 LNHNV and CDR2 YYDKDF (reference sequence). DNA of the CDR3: TGTGCCACCCGAGCGGGCCACCTCTCCTACAATGAGCAGTTCTTC. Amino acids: CATRAGHLSYNEQFF.

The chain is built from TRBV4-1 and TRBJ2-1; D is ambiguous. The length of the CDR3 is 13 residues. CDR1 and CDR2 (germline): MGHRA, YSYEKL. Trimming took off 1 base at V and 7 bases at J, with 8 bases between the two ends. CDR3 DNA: TGCGCCAGCAGCCAAGGCATCTTAAATGAGCAGTTCTTC. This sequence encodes CASSQGILNEQFF.

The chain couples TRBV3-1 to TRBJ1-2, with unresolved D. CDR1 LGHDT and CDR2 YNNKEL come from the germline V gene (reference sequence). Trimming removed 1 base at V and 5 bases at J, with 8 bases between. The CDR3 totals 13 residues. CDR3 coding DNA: TGTGCCAGCAGCCAAGGGGCGGCATATGGCTACACCTTC. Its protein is CASSQGAAYGYTF.

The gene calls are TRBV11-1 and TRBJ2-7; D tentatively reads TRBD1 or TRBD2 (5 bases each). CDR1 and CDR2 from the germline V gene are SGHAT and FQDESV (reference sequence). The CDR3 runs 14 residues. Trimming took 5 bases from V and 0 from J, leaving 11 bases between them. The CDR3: CASSGTVSSYEQYF. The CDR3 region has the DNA TGTGCCAGCAGCGGGACGGTCAGCTCCTACGAGCAGTACTTC. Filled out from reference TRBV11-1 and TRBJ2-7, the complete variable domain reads EAEVAQSPRYKITEKSQAVAFWCDPISGHATLYWYRQILGQGPELLVQFQDESVVDDSQLPKDRFSAERLKGVDSTLKIQPAELGDSAMYLCASSGTVSSYEQYFGPGTRLTVT.

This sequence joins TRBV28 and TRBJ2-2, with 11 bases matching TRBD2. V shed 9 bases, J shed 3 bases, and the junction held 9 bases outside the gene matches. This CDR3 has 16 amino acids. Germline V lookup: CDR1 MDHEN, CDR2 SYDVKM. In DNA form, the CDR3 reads TGTGCCAGTTTTAGCGGGAGGGCCAAGGACACCGGGGAGCTGTTTTTT. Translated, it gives CASFSGRAKDTGELFF.

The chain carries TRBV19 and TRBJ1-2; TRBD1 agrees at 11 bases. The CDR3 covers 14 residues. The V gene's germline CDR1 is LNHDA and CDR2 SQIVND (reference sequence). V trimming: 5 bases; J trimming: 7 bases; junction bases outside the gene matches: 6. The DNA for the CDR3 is TGTGCCAGTAGTCGGGACAGGGGGAGCTCTGGCTACACCTTC. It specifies CASSRDRGSSGYTF.

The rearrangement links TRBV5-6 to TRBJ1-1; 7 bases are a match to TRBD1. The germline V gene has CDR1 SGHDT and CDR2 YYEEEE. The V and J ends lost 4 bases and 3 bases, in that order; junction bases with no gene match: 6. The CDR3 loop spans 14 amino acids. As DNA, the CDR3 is TGTGCCAGCAGCCAGACAGGGATTGACACTGAAGCTTTCTTT. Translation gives CASSQTGIDTEAFF.

CDR3 residues: CASSPIVGSFYGYTF. DNA of the CDR3: TGTGCCAGCAGCCCTATCGTAGGGTCCTTTTATGGCTACACCTTC. V is TRBV7-2 and J is TRBJ1-2; D call uncertain. The CDR3 runs to 15 residues. With 5 bases removed from V and 5 bases from J, the gap between germline ends came to 18 bases. Germline CDR1 SGHTA, CDR2 FQGNSA. The full variable domain, its missing parts supplied by reference TRBV7-2 and TRBJ1-2, is GAGVSQSPSNKVTEKGKDVELRCDPISGHTALYWYRQSLGQGLEFLIYFQGNSAPDKSGLPSDRFSAERTGGSVSTLTIQRTQQEDSAVYLCASSPIVGSFYGYTFGSGTRLTVV.

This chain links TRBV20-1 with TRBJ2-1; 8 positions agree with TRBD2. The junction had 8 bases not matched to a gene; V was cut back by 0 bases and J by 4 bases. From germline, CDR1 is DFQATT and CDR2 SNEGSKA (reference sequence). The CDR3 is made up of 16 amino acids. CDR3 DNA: TGCAGTGCTAGAGACCGGACGGGAGGGCGGTACAATGAGCAGTTCTTC. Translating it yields CSARDRTGGRYNEQFF.

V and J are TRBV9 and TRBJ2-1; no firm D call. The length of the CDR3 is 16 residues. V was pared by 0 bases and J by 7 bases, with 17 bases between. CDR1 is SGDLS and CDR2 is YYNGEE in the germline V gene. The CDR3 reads CASSVEGRNRWNEQFF. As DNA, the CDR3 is TGTGCCAGCAGCGTAGAGGGCCGAAACCGATGGAATGAGCAGTTCTTC.

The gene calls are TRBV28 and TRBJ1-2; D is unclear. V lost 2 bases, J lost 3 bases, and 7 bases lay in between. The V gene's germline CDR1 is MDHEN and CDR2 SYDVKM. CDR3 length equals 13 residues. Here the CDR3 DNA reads TGTGCCAGCAGTTTAATGGGTTACTATGGCTACACCTTC. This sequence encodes CASSLMGYYGYTF.

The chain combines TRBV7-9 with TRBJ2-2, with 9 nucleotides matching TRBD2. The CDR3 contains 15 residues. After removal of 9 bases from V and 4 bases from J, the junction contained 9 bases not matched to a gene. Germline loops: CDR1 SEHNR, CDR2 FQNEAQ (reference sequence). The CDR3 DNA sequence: TGTGCCAGTATACCCCTAGCGGGGCTCACCGGGGAGCTGTTTTTT. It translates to CASIPLAGLTGELFF.

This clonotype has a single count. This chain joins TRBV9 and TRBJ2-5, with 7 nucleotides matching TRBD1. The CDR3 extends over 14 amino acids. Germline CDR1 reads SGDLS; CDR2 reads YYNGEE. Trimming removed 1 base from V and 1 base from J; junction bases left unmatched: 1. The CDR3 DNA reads TGTGCCAGCAGCGTAACAGGGGCCCAAGAGACCCAGTACTTC. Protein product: CASSVTGAQETQYF.

The CDR3 DNA is TGTGCCTGGGTGGAAGCGCGGGGGCGCGGTGAAGCTTTCTTT. Amino acid sequence: CAWVEARGRGEAFF. The J gene is TRBJ1-1, the V gene TRBV30, with D tentatively TRBD1 (6 bases). The V end was cut by 5 bases, the J end by 7 bases, with 20 bases between. The CDR3 is 14 amino acids. CDR1 and CDR2 from the germline V gene are GTSNPN and SVGIG (reference sequence).

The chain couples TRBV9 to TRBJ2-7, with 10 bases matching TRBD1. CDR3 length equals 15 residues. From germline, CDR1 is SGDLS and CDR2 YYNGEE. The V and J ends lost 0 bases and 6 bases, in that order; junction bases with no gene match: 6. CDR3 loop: CASSVGLGQGSEQYF. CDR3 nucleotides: TGTGCCAGCAGCGTAGGTTTGGGACAGGGGTCCGAGCAGTACTTC. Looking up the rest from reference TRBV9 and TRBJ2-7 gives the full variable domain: DSGVTQTPKHLITATGQRVTLRCSPRSGDLSVYWYQQSLDQGLQFLIQYYNGEERAKGNILERFSAQQFPDLHSELNLSSLELGDSALYFCASSVGLGQGSEQYFGPGTRLTVT.

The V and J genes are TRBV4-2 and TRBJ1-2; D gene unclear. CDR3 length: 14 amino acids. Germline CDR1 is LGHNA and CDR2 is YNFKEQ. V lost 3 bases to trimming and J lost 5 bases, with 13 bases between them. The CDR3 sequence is CASSHIGAVYGYTF. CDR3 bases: TGTGCCAGCAGCCATATAGGTGCAGTGTATGGCTACACCTTC.

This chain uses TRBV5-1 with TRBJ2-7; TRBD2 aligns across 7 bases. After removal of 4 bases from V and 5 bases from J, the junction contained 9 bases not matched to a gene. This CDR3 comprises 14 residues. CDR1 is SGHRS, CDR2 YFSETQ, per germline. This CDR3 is CASSRSGQSHEQYF. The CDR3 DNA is TGCGCCAGCAGCCGTAGCGGGCAATCCCACGAGCAGTACTTC. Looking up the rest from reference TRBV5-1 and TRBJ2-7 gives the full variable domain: KAGVTQTPRYLIKTRGQQVTLSCSPISGHRSVSWYQQTPGQGLQFLFEYFSETQRNKGNFPGRFSGRQFSNSRSEMNVSTLELGDSALYLCASSRSGQSHEQYFGPGTRLTVT.

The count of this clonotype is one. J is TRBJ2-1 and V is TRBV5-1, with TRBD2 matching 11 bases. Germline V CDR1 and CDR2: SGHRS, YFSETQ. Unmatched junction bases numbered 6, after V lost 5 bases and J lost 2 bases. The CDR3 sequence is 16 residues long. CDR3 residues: CASSILAGETYNEQFF. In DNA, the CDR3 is TGCGCCAGCAGTATACTAGCGGGAGAAACCTACAATGAGCAGTTCTTC.

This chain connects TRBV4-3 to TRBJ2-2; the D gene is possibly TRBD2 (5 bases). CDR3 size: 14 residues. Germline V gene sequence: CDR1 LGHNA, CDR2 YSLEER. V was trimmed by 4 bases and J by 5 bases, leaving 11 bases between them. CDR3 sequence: CASSRERRTGELFF. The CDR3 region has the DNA TGCGCCAGCAGCCGGGAGAGAAGGACCGGGGAGCTGTTTTTT.

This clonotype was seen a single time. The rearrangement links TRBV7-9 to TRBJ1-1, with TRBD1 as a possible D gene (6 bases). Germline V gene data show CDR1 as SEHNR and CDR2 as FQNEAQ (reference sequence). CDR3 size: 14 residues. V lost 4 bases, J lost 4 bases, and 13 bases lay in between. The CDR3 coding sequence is TGTGCCAGCAGCTCCGCAGGGGCTGGCACTGAAGCTTTCTTT. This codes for CASSSAGAGTEAFF.

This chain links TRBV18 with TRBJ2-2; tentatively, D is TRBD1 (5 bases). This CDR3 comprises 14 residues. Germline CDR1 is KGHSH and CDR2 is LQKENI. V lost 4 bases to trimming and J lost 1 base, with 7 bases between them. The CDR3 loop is CASSLDMNTGELFF. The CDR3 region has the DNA TGTGCCAGCTCACTGGACATGAACACCGGGGAGCTGTTTTTT. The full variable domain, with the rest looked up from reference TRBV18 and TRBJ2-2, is NAGVMQNPRHLVRRRGQEARLRCSPMKGHSHVYWYRQLPEEGLKFMVYLQKENIIDESGMPKERFSAEFPKEGPSILRIQQVVRGDSAAYFCASSLDMNTGELFFGEGSRLTVL.

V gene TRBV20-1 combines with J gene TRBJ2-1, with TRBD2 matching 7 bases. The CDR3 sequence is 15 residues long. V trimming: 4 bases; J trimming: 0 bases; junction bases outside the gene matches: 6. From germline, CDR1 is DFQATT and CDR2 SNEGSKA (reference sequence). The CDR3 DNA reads TGCAGTGCTAATTCCCGGGACTACTCCTACAATGAGCAGTTCTTC. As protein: CSANSRDYSYNEQFF.

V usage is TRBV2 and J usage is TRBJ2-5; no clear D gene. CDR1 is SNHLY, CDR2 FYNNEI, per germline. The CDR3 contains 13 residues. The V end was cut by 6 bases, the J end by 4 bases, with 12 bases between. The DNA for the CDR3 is TGTGCCAGCAGCGCAAGTATGCTAGAGACCCAGTACTTC. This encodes CASSASMLETQYF.

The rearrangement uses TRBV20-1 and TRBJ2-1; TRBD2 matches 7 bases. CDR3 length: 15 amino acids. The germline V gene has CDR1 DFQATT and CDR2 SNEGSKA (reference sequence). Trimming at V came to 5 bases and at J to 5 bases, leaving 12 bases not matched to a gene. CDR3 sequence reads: CSAWQPGLPDNEQFF. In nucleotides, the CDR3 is TGCAGTGCTTGGCAACCGGGACTACCGGACAATGAGCAGTTCTTC.

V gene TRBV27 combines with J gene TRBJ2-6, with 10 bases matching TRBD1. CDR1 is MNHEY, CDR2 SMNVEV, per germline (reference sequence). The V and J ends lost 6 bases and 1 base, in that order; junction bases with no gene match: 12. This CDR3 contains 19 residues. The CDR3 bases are TGTGCCAGCAGACCATTCGACAGGGGGCGAAGTTCTGGGGCCAACGTCCTGACTTTC. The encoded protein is CASRPFDRGRSSGANVLTF.

The chain's CDR3 is CASSLALSSSYEQYF. In nucleotides, the CDR3 is TGTGCCAGCAGCTTAGCTCTTTCAAGCTCCTACGAGCAGTACTTC. This chain connects TRBV7-2 to TRBJ2-7; D is uncertain. The V end lost 0 bases, the J end lost 0 bases, and 9 bases lay between the germline ends. Germline lookup yields CDR1 SGHTA and CDR2 FQGNSA. The CDR3 length is 15 residues.